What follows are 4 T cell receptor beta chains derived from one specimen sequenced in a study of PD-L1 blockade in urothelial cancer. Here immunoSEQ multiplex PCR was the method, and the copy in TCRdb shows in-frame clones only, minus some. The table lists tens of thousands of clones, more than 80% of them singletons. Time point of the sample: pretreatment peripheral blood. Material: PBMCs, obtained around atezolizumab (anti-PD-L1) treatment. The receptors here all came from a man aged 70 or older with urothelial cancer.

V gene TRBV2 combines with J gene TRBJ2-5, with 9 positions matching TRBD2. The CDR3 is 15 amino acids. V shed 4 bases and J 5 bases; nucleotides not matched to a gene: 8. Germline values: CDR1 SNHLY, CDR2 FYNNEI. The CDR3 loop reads CASSADSGREETQYF. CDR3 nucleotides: TGTGCCAGCAGTGCGGATAGCGGGAGAGAGGAGACCCAGTACTTC.

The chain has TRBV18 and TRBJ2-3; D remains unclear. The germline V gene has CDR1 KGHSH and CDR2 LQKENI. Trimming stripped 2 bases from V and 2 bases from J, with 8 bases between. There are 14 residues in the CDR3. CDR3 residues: CASSPSRSTDTQYF. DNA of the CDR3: TGTGCCAGCTCACCATCACGGTCCACAGATACGCAGTATTTT. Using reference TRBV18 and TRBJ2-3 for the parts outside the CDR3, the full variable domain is NAGVMQNPRHLVRRRGQEARLRCSPMKGHSHVYWYRQLPEEGLKFMVYLQKENIIDESGMPKERFSAEFPKEGPSILRIQQVVRGDSAAYFCASSPSRSTDTQYFGPGTRLTVL.

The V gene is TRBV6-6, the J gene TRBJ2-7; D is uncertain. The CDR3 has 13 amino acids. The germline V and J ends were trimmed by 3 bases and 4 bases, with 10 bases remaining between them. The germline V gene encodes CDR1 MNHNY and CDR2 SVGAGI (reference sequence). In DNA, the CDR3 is TGTGCCAGCAGTTATAGTCAGGCTTACGAGCAGTACTTC. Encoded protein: CASSYSQAYEQYF.

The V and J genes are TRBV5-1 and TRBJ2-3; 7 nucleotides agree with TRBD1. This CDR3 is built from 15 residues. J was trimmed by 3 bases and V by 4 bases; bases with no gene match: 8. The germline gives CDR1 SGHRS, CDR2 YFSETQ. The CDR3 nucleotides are TGCGCCAGCAGCGAGGGACAGTATGGGACAGATACGCAGTATTTT. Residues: CASSEGQYGTDTQYF.